A selection of T cell receptor beta chains follows, all from one sample in a study of cytomegalovirus exposure and HLA in healthy donors. Profiled with immunoSEQ multiplex PCR; TCRdb holds only in-frame clones, not every one. The sample contains 150,000 to 200,000 clones, about 80% of which appear only once. The source material was PBMCs. The receptors come from a woman in her thirties or forties in good health and CMV-seronegative. Both conserved end residues are part of each CDR3. Fields, in order: V gene, D gene, clone size, J gene, CDR3 DNA, CDR3 protein. The D gene is left open where the match is weak. Not all rows give a size; the values are once, few, many and, for expanded clones, a class.

v_call: TRBV7-9; d_call: NA; clone_size: NA; j_call: TRBJ1-2; cdr3_nt: TGTGCCAGCAGCCTAGTGGACAGCCCGGTGGGAGGCTACACCTTC; cdr3_aa: CASSLVDSPVGGYTF
v_call: TRBV2; d_call: TRBD2; clone_size: NA; j_call: TRBJ2-7; cdr3_nt: TGTGCCAGCAATCAAATAGCGGGCCTGATTTCCTACGAGCAGTACTTC; cdr3_aa: CASNQIAGLISYEQYF
v_call: TRBV9; d_call: NA; clone_size: NA; j_call: TRBJ2-7; cdr3_nt: TGTGCCAGCAGCGTAGGTGGCGGAACCTACGAGCAGTACTTC; cdr3_aa: CASSVGGGTYEQYF
v_call: TRBV28; d_call: TRBD1; clone_size: NA; j_call: TRBJ2-2; cdr3_nt: TGTGCCAGCAGTCCCGGACAGGGGCGAAGCACCGGGGAGCTGTTTTTT; cdr3_aa: CASSPGQGRSTGELFF
v_call: TRBV2; d_call: NA; clone_size: once; j_call: TRBJ1-1; cdr3_nt: TGTGCCAGCAGTGAGAGACAGCCCATTTTGAACACTGAAGCTTTCTTT; cdr3_aa: CASSERQPILNTEAFF
v_call: TRBV7-3; d_call: TRBD2; clone_size: NA; j_call: TRBJ2-7; cdr3_nt: TGTGCCAGCAGCATATCTAGCGGGAGCAGCGAGCAGTACTTC; cdr3_aa: CASSISSGSSEQYF
v_call: TRBV28; d_call: NA; clone_size: NA; j_call: TRBJ1-1; cdr3_nt: TGTGCCAGCAGTTCTCTTCCCGGGGATTTGAACACTGAAGCTTTCTTT; cdr3_aa: CASSSLPGDLNTEAFF
v_call: TRBV6-1; d_call: TRBD1; clone_size: once; j_call: TRBJ2-1; cdr3_nt: TGTGCCAGCTCGGGACAGGGGGTTGTGAATGAGCAGTTCTTC; cdr3_aa: CASSGQGVVNEQFF
v_call: TRBV10-3; d_call: TRBD2; clone_size: once; j_call: TRBJ2-1; cdr3_nt: TGTGCCATCAGCGGGGGGGCGGACGGCGATGAGCAGTTCTTC; cdr3_aa: CAISGGADGDEQFF
v_call: TRBV7-2; d_call: TRBD2; clone_size: NA; j_call: TRBJ2-7; cdr3_nt: TGTGCCAGCAGCTGGGGACTAGCGGGAGACGAGCAGTACTTC; cdr3_aa: CASSWGLAGDEQYF
v_call: TRBV30; d_call: NA; clone_size: NA; j_call: TRBJ1-2; cdr3_nt: TGTGCCTGGAGTGGACCGGGACTAAACTATGGCTACACCTTC; cdr3_aa: CAWSGPGLNYGYTF
v_call: TRBV10-2; d_call: NA; clone_size: NA; j_call: TRBJ1-6; cdr3_nt: TGCGCCAGCAGTGACGTTGGGCAGGCGAATTCACCCCTCCACTTT; cdr3_aa: CASSDVGQANSPLHF
v_call: TRBV15; d_call: TRBD2; clone_size: few; j_call: TRBJ2-3; cdr3_nt: TGTGCCACCAGCAGACTAGCGGGAACAGATACGCAGTATTTT; cdr3_aa: CATSRLAGTDTQYF
v_call: TRBV28; d_call: TRBD2; clone_size: NA; j_call: TRBJ2-5; cdr3_nt: TGTGCCAGCACCCTCGGGGGGGAGACCCAGTACTTC; cdr3_aa: CASTLGGETQYF
v_call: TRBV2; d_call: NA; clone_size: NA; j_call: TRBJ2-2; cdr3_nt: TGTGCCAGCAGTCTAGGTCCAGCGAACACCGGGGAGCTGTTTTTT; cdr3_aa: CASSLGPANTGELFF
v_call: TRBV5-1; d_call: TRBD2; clone_size: NA; j_call: TRBJ2-1; cdr3_nt: TGCGCCAGCAGCCCTGGGACTAGCGGGGGAGGTGAGCAGTTCTTC; cdr3_aa: CASSPGTSGGGEQFF
v_call: TRBV2; d_call: NA; clone_size: NA; j_call: TRBJ2-7; cdr3_nt: TGTGCCAGCAGGATGCAGGGTTACGAGCAGTACTTC; cdr3_aa: CASRMQGYEQYF
v_call: TRBV9; d_call: NA; clone_size: once; j_call: TRBJ1-5; cdr3_nt: TGTGCCAGCAGCGAGAGGAGGGGAGGAGATCAGCCCCAGCATTTT; cdr3_aa: CASSERRGGDQPQHF
v_call: TRBV6-1; d_call: NA; clone_size: NA; j_call: TRBJ2-6; cdr3_nt: TGTGCCAGCAGCGTAGCCTCTGGGGCCAACGGCCTGACTTTC; cdr3_aa: CASSVASGANGLTF
v_call: TRBV7-9; d_call: NA; clone_size: few; j_call: TRBJ2-5; cdr3_nt: TGTGCCAGCAGCCCGGGTGTAGTGGGAGGTCGTCAAGAGACCCAGTACTTC; cdr3_aa: CASSPGVVGGRQETQYF
v_call: TRBV5-6; d_call: NA; clone_size: NA; j_call: TRBJ1-4; cdr3_nt: TGTGCCAGCAGCTTCTCGGGTGAAAAACTGTTTTTT; cdr3_aa: CASSFSGEKLFF
v_call: TRBV5-1; d_call: NA; clone_size: NA; j_call: TRBJ1-1; cdr3_nt: TGCGCCAGCAGCCTCAGGGGCAACACTGAAGCTTTCTTT; cdr3_aa: CASSLRGNTEAFF
v_call: TRBV28; d_call: NA; clone_size: NA; j_call: TRBJ1-2; cdr3_nt: TGTGCCAGCAGTTTATTAACACCCTATGGCTACACCTTC; cdr3_aa: CASSLLTPYGYTF
v_call: TRBV7-6; d_call: TRBD2; clone_size: few; j_call: TRBJ2-7; cdr3_nt: TGTGCCAGCAGCCTGCTAGCGGGAGCCCACGAGCAGTACTTC; cdr3_aa: CASSLLAGAHEQYF
v_call: TRBV6-6; d_call: TRBD2; clone_size: NA; j_call: TRBJ2-2; cdr3_nt: TGTGCCAGCAGCCAAGCGGGACGGGCCAACACCGGGGAGCTGTTTTTT; cdr3_aa: CASSQAGRANTGELFF
v_call: TRBV6-4; d_call: NA; clone_size: NA; j_call: TRBJ2-3; cdr3_nt: TGTGCCAGCCGCGTAGGAGGGACAGATACGCAGTATTTT; cdr3_aa: CASRVGGTDTQYF
v_call: TRBV6-1; d_call: TRBD2; clone_size: NA; j_call: TRBJ2-4; cdr3_nt: TGTGCCAGCAGTGAAGACGAGCGGGACCACGACGCCAAAAACAGTCAGTACTTC; cdr3_aa: CASSEDERDHDAKNSQYF
v_call: TRBV7-2; d_call: NA; clone_size: NA; j_call: TRBJ2-2; cdr3_nt: TGTGCCAGCAGCTTATCCCATCGGAGCGGCACCGGGGAGCTGTTTTTT; cdr3_aa: CASSLSHRSGTGELFF
v_call: TRBV7-7; d_call: TRBD2; clone_size: NA; j_call: TRBJ2-1; cdr3_nt: TGTGCCAGCAGCTCGACTAGCGGGGGGTACAATGAGCAGTTCTTC; cdr3_aa: CASSSTSGGYNEQFF